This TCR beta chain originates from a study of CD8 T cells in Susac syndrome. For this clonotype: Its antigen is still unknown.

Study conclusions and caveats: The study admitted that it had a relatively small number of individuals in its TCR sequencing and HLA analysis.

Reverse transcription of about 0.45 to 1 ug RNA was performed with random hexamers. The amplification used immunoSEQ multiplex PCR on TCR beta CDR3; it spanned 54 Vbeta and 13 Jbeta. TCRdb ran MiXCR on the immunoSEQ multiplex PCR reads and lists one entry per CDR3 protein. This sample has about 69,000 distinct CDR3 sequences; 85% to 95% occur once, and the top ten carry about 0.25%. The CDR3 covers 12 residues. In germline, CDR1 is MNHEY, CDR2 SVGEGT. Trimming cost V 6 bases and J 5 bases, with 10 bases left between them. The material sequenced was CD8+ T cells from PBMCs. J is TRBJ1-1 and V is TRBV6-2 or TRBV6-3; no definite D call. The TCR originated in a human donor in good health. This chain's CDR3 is CASSPGVTEAFF. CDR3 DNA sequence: TGTGCCAGCAGCCCGGGCGTTACTGAAGCTTTCTTT.